Reported below is one TCR beta chain. Its antigen is not known. This sample is part of a study of memory CD4+ T cells and cytomegalovirus serostatus. Study details: Healthy Belgian adult donors included about nine CMV-positive and approximately 25 CMV-negative people. Study-level results: About 40% of the roughly 160 known CMV-associated TCRbeta sequences appeared in CD4+ memory.

In the original analysis: Out-of-frame sequences were removed, leaving 2,204,828 distinct TCRbeta sequences. Measured with immunoSEQ multiplex PCR; TCRdb has only the in-frame clones, and not every one. The V and J calls and clone size are taken from that table; D and trimming were inferred from the DNA. The profile shows around 45,000 clones, 76% of them singletons. The CDR3 runs 16 residues. CDR1 is SGHDT and CDR2 is YYEEEE in the germline V gene. Deletions cut 4 bases from V and 2 bases from J, with 18 bases between. The sort gate was single viable CD3+CD4+CD8-CD45RO+ cells for memory CD4+ T cells. Total CD4+ T cells were enriched by CD4 positive selection.

The J gene is TRBJ1-2, the V gene TRBV5-6; D uncertain. The receptor's source is an adult in good health and CMV-seronegative. Sequenced sample: memory CD4+ T cells from blood. CDR3 bases: TGTGCCAGCAGCCCTGGCTTCGGGTACTCGAACTATGGCTACACCTTC. It yields the protein CASSPGFGYSNYGYTF.